This passage covers 11 T cell receptor beta chains from one sample sequenced in a study of T cell responses to AZD1222 COVID-19 vaccine. Profiling relied on immunoSEQ multiplex PCR, and the TCRdb table lists in-frame clones only, not all of them. The sample yields roughly 120,000 clones, over 75% seen once. Material: peripheral blood, obtained on day 0 of AZD1222 vaccination. The receptors here all came from an adult in good health.

V usage is TRBV2 and J usage is TRBJ1-3, with TRBD1 identical over 8 bases. After removal of 5 bases from V and 0 bases from J, the junction contained 3 bases not matched to a gene. The CDR3 has 15 residues. Germline assignment: CDR1 SNHLY and CDR2 FYNNEI. CDR3 protein: CASSLDRGSGNTIYF. The CDR3 bases are TGTGCCAGCAGTCTAGACAGGGGCTCTGGAAACACCATATATTTT.

The V call is TRBV7-9, the J call TRBJ1-3; 8 nucleotides align to TRBD1. The CDR3 has 16 amino acids. The trim removed 2 bases at V and 3 bases at J, leaving 6 bases unmatched. Per germline, CDR1 SEHNR and CDR2 FQNEAQ (reference sequence). The chain's CDR3 is CASSLRTGNFGNTIYF. The CDR3, as DNA: TGTGCCAGCAGCTTAAGGACAGGGAATTTTGGAAACACCATATATTTT.

The chain joins TRBV9 to TRBJ1-4; TRBD1 aligns across 12 bases. The length of the CDR3 is 17 residues. V was pared by 4 bases and J by 7 bases, with 11 bases of the junction left unmatched. Germline CDR1 is SGDLS and CDR2 is YYNGEE. The CDR3: CASSLRGQGALGEKLFF. In DNA form, the CDR3 reads TGTGCCAGCAGCCTCCGGGGACAGGGGGCCTTGGGTGAAAAACTGTTTTTT. The full variable domain, with the rest looked up from reference TRBV9 and TRBJ1-4, is DSGVTQTPKHLITATGQRVTLRCSPRSGDLSVYWYQQSLDQGLQFLIQYYNGEERAKGNILERFSAQQFPDLHSELNLSSLELGDSALYFCASSLRGQGALGEKLFFGSGTQLSVL.

The rearrangement uses TRBV15 and TRBJ2-5; unclear D gene. The V end lost 0 bases, the J end lost 2 bases, and 7 bases lay between the germline ends. The CDR3 consists of 14 residues. The germline CDR1 and CDR2 sequences are LNHNV and YYDKDF (reference sequence). The CDR3 DNA is TGTGCCACCAGCAGAGACCACCGTCAAGAGACCCAGTACTTC. It specifies CATSRDHRQETQYF.

The V call is TRBV5-1, the J call TRBJ2-1; no firm D call. CDR3 length equals 16 residues. With 3 bases removed from V and 3 bases from J, the gap between germline ends came to 16 bases. The germline CDR1 and CDR2 sequences are SGHRS and YFSETQ. This CDR3 is CASSYLLRSHYNEQFF. DNA for the CDR3: TGCGCCAGCAGCTACCTACTTAGGTCCCACTACAATGAGCAGTTCTTC.

J is TRBJ2-1 and V is TRBV18; TRBD1 might be the D (6 bases). CDR3 length: 13 residues. Per the germline V gene, CDR1 is KGHSH and CDR2 is LQKENI. Trimming shortened V by 4 bases and J by 4 bases, and 8 bases separated the two germline ends. CDR3 sequence: CASSLDRYNEQFF. The CDR3 nucleotides read TGTGCCAGCTCACTGGACAGATACAATGAGCAGTTCTTC.

The rearrangement uses TRBV28 and TRBJ1-2; 7 bases match TRBD1. From germline, CDR1 is MDHEN and CDR2 SYDVKM. This CDR3 is 12 amino acids long. The V and J ends lost 6 bases and 6 bases, in that order; junction bases with no gene match: 4. The CDR3 sequence is CASRTGSHGYTF. In DNA form, the CDR3 reads TGTGCCAGCAGGACAGGGTCTCATGGCTACACCTTC.

The chain is built from TRBV13 and TRBJ2-3; 12 bases map to TRBD1. The CDR3 contains 16 residues. Germline V lookup: CDR1 PRHDT, CDR2 FYEKMQ (reference sequence). Germline trimming cut 5 bases from V and 3 bases from J; bases unmatched to any gene: 6. In DNA, the CDR3 is TGTGCCAGCAGCACGGGACAGGGGGCGTTGACAGATACGCAGTATTTT. Translating gives CASSTGQGALTDTQYF.

The chain has TRBV4-3 and TRBJ1-4, with TRBD1 as a possible D gene (6 bases). CDR3 length equals 16 residues. In germline, CDR1 is LGHNA, CDR2 YSLEER. The V end was cut by 0 bases, the J end by 7 bases, with 15 bases between. The CDR3 loop reads CASSQDRTARTEKLFF. The DNA for the CDR3 is TGCGCCAGCAGCCAAGATCGGACAGCGCGGACTGAAAAACTGTTTTTT.

The chain is built from TRBV19 and TRBJ1-2, with 7 bases lining up with TRBD1. V was pared by 4 bases and J by 7 bases, with 3 bases of the junction left unmatched. The CDR3 has 12 residues. CDR1 LNHDA and CDR2 SQIVND come from the germline V gene (reference sequence). The DNA of the CDR3 is TGTGCCAGTAGTACGGACAGGCTTGGCTACACCTTC. Protein product: CASSTDRLGYTF.

The V gene is TRBV7-9, the J gene TRBJ1-4; TRBD1 matches 10 bases. J was trimmed by 8 bases and V by 5 bases; bases with no gene match: 8. Per germline, CDR1 SEHNR and CDR2 FQNEAQ (reference sequence). The length of the CDR3 is 15 residues. CDR3 sequence (DNA): TGTGCCAGCAGCCCCCGGACAGGGGGTTTGGAAAAACTGTTTTTT. This encodes CASSPRTGGLEKLFF.